This T cell receptor (beta chain) was captured by sequencing in a study of shared clonotypes between healthy human individuals (dated by TCRdb to the early 2020s). Study-level background: The cohort comprised a couple of women and a few men aged 18 to 49 years. Per donor, three plates each were used for CD4 naive and CD4 memory, two for CD8 naive, and one for CD8 memory. To estimate repertoire size and how much clonotypes are shared between individuals, the study performed deep sequencing of blood TCR repertoires from a handful of healthy adults. Different laboratories and diverse techniques were used to prepare libraries and sequence TCR repertoires, to increase sequencing depth and limit assay-specific biases. Between about 0.94 and 8.9 billion PBMCs per donor were obtained by leukapheresis.

The CDR3 measures 14 amino acids from cysteine to phenylalanine. The only DNA kept is the CDR3, 42 bases in frame from the first base. The germline V and J ends show losses of 2 bases and 4 bases respectively, and no gene match explains 4 bases of the junction. From a lookup of the germline V gene, CDR1 and CDR2 are SGDLS and YYNGEE. Using the deep immunoSEQ assay, multiplex PCR amplified TCR CDR3 regions from genomic DNA. Extracted genomic DNA from each cell subset was distributed evenly across all wells of several immunoSEQ 96-well plates, and each plate was treated as a replicate. For sorted subsets, 200 to 250 ng genomic DNA, equal to 30,000 or so T cell genomes, was loaded into each replicate PCR. The purified libraries were quantified using a Qubit 3.0 fluorometer, sized with a Bioanalyzer 2100, and then quantified again using the KAPA Library Quantification kit. Every immunoSEQ 96-well plate was sequenced on a dedicated single-read 150-cycle Illumina NextSeq 550 flow cell. The authors' pipeline ran thus. The immunoSEQ output contained only junctional sequences without quality scores, so filtering could not match that applied to full-length reads. Sequences were annotated with PyIR, a Python wrapper for IgBLAST v1.9, using IMGT germline references to assign V/J genes and CDR3. Reads were removed for weak V/J assignments (E-value above 1e-6), missing CDR3, stop codons, out-of-frame junctions, or ambiguous translated residues. V3J clonotypes were defined as sequences sharing an identical inferred V gene, J gene, and CDR3 amino acid sequence. Percentage overlap between repertoires was calculated by dividing the number of shared unique clonotypes by the size of the smaller repertoire. Repertoire richness was assessed with RTK rarefaction, the Chao1 estimator, and Recon v2.1 estimates of unobserved clonotypes. For all TCRbeta clonotypes obtained by the gDNA method from a few donors, generation probabilities were computed with OLGA. Imported from immuneACCESS, the table was reduced by TCRdb to in-frame sequences with V and J called. These copies leave out some clones; in studies compared against another copy, an unresolved V gene accounts for under half, and the cause of the remainder is not known. V, J and clone size reflect that table, while D and trimming were determined from the DNA. The sample has some 1.5 million clones on record, 95% to 99% of them singletons. Roughly 0.45% of the sample lies in the top ten.

Broader findings and caveats from the paper: Pairwise subsampling indicated that sequencing depth was expected to affect the degree of clonotype sharing among donors. Compared with non-shared clonotypes, the clonotypes found in all four sorted-subset donors had higher generation probabilities. Across a few donors, approximately 5% of naive CD4, around 3.3% of naive CD8, around 2.1% of memory CD4, and about 0.44% of memory CD8 clonotypes were shared. Sampling was restricted to blood, and TCR repertoires in tissue are likely to differ from TCR repertoires in blood. The genetic and exposure-history diversity represented was limited by the small number of donors. Rarefaction of sorted-subset datasets indicated incomplete sequencing despite the large sequencing depth. Naive subsets generally had larger estimated clonotype richness than memory subsets.

The donors were healthy, HIV-negative adults who had no recently reported acute infections or vaccinations. Every donor was a Caucasian adult living in Nashville, Tennessee, USA. CD4+ T cells were enriched by magnetic negative selection, after which naive cells were positively selected on CD45RA and the negative fraction was taken as the memory subset. Blood was collected by leukapheresis, and PBMCs were isolated by Ficoll-Histopaque density gradient centrifugation and then cryopreserved in liquid nitrogen vapor phase. Purity and quantity of every magnetically sorted T cell population were checked by analytical flow cytometry. From each sorted fraction, genomic DNA was isolated and quantified by UV absorbance on a Nanodrop 2000c. For this clone: Its antigen is not yet known. There are no base qualities to consult, and no much larger clone falls within one base.

This clonotype was obtained from a man aged 25-45 years in good health. The sequence joins TRBV9 to TRBJ1-2; the central 8 bases match TRBD1. The sample comprised naive CD4+ T cells sorted from blood. According to the study, the label for this sample's cell subset or site signals: CD45RA+ positively selected. DNA sequence: TGTGCCAGCAGCGTCGACAGGGGCGGCTATGGCTACACCTTC. This translates into CASSVDRGGYGYTF.